This T cell receptor beta chain is from a study of identifying expanded T cells in peripheral blood. Study results and caveats: Over approximately two and four weeks, about 17 and 20 clones changed, versus around 1.2 between replicates. Across healthy donors, higher total template counts meant significantly greater roughly 2-week count variance.

V was pared by 0 bases and J by 2 bases, with 11 bases between. This CDR3 has 17 residues. Germline CDR1 is LNHNV and CDR2 is YYDKDF (reference sequence). TCRdb's copy holds only in-frame clones and misses some; the assay was immunoSEQ multiplex PCR. The table records more than 80,000 clones, around 89% of them present only once. This clone has a single count. Its antigen is as yet unknown. The sequenced material came from blood. This chain uses TRBV15 with TRBJ2-6, with D perhaps matching TRBD1 or TRBD2 (6 bases each). This TCR was sampled from a person aged 18 to 75 in good health. In nucleotides, the CDR3 is TGTGCCACCAGCAGAGATCTGAGGGGGGCTGGGGCCAACGTCCTGACTTTC. Protein product: CATSRDLRGAGANVLTF. The full variable domain, in which reference TRBV15 and TRBJ2-6 provide the parts outside the CDR3, is DAMVIQNPRYQVTQFGKPVTLSCSQTLNHNVMYWYQQKSSQAPKLLFHYYDKDFNNEADTPDNFQSRRPNTSFCFLDIRSPGLGDTAMYLCATSRDLRGAGANVLTFGAGSRLTVL.